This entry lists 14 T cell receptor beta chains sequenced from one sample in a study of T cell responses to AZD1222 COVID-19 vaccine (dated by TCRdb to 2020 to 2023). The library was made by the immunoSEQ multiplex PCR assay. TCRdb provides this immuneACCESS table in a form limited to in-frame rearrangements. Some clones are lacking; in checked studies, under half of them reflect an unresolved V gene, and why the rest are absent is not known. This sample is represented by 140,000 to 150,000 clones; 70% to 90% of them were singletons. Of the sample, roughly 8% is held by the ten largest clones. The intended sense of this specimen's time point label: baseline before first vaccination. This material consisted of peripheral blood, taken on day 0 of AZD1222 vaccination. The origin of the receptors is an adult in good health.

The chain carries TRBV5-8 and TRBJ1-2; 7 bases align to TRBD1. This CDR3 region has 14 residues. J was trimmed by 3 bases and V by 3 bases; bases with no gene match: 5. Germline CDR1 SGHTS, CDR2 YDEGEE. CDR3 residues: CASSSRQGDYGYTF. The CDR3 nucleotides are TGTGCCAGCAGCTCGCGACAGGGAGACTATGGCTACACCTTC.

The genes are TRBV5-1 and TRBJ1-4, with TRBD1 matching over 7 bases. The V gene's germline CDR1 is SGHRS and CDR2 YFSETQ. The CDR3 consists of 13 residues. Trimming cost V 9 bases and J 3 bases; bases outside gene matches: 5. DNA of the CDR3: TGCGCCACCAGACAGGGACCTAATGAAAAACTGTTTTTT. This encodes CATRQGPNEKLFF.

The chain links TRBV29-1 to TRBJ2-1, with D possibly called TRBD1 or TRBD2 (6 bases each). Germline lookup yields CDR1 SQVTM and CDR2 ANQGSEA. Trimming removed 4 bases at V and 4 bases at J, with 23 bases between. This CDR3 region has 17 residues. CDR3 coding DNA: TGCAGCGTTGTTGGGGGCGGGATCGATCCTCAATACAATGAGCAGTTCTTC. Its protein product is CSVVGGGIDPQYNEQFF.

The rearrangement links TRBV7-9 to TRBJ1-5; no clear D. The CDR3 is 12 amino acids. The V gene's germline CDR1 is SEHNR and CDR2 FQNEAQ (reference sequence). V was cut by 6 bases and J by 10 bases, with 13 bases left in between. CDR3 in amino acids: CASSLPSQPQHF. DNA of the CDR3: TGTGCCAGCAGTCTTCCTTCTCAACCCCAGCATTTT.

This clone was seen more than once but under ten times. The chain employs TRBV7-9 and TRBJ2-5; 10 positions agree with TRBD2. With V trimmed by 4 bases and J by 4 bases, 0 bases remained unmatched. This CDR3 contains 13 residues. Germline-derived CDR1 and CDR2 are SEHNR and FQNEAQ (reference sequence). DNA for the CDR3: TGTGCCAGCAGCTGGACTAGCGGAGAGACCCAGTACTTC. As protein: CASSWTSGETQYF.

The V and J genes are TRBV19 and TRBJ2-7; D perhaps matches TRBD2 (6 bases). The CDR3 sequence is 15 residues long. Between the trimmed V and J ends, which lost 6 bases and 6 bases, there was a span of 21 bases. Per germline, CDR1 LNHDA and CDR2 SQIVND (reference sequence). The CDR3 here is CASRDGRSALLEQYF. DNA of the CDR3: TGTGCCAGTAGGGATGGGAGGAGCGCCCTCCTCGAGCAGTACTTC.

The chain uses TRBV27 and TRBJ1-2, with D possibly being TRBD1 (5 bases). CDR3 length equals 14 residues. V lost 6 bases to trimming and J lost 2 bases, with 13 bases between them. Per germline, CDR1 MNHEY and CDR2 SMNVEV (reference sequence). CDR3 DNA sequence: TGTGCCAGCAGCCCCATGGGGGGGAACTATGGCTACACCTTC. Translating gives CASSPMGGNYGYTF.

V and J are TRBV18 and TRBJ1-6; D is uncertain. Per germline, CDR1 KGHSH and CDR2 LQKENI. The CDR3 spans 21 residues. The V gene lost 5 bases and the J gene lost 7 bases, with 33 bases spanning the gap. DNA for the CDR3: TGTGCCAGCTCATCCACGGAGAAGGTGAATAAGAAGGATGCGGCAAATTCACCCCTCCACTTT. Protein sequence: CASSSTEKVNKKDAANSPLHF.

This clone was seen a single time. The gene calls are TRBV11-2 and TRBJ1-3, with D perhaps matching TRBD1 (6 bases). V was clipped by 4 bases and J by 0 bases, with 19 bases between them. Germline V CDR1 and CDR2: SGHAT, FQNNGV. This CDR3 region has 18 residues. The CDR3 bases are TGTGCCAGCAGCTCCTTCCTCCTACAGGGTGCCTCTGGAAACACCATATATTTT. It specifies CASSSFLLQGASGNTIYF. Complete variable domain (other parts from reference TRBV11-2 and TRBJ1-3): EAGVAQSPRYKIIEKRQSVAFWCNPISGHATLYWYQQILGQGPKLLIQFQNNGVVDDSQLPKDRFSAERLKGVDSTLKIQPAKLEDSAVYLCASSSFLLQGASGNTIYFGEGSWLTVV.

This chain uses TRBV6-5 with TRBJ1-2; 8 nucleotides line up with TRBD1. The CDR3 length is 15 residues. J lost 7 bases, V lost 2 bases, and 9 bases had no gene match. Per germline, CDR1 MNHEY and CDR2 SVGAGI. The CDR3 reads CASSYMQGAYGGYTF. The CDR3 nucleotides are TGTGCCAGCAGTTACATGCAGGGGGCGTACGGTGGCTACACCTTC.

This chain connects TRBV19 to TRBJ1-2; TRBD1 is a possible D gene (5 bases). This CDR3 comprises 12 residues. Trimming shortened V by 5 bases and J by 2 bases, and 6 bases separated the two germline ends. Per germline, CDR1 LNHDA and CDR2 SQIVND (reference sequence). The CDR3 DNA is TGTGCCAGTAGTTGGGGCAACTATGGCTACACCTTC. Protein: CASSWGNYGYTF. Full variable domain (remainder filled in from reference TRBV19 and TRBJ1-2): DGGITQSPKYLFRKEGQNVTLSCEQNLNHDAMYWYRQDPGQGLRLIYYSQIVNDFQKGDIAEGYSVSREKKESFPLTVTSAQKNPTAFYLCASSWGNYGYTFGSGTRLTVV.

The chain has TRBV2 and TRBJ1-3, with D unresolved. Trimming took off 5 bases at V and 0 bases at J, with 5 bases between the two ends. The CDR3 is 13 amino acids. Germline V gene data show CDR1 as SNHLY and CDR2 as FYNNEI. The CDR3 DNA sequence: TGTGCCAGCAGTTCCAGCTCTGGAAACACCATATATTTT. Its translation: CASSSSSGNTIYF.

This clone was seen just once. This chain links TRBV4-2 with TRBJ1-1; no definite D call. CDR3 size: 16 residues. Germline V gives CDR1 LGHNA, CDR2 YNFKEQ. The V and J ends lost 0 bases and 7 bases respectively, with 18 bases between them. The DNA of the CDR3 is TGTGCCAGCAGCCAAGAAGGGCTGGAGAGGGAAGATGAAGCTTTCTTT. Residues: CASSQEGLEREDEAFF.

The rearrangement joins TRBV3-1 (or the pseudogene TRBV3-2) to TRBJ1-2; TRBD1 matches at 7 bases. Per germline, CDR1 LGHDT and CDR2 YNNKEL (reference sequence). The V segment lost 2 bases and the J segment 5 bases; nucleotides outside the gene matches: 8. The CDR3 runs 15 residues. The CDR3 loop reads CASSQSDRASYGYTF. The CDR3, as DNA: TGTGCCAGCAGCCAATCAGACAGGGCGTCTTATGGCTACACCTTC.